This TCR beta chain emerged from a study of blood T cells in healthy people across ages. The CDR3 is 15 residues long. Trimming cost V 4 bases and J 8 bases; bases outside gene matches: 14. CDR1 is SGHKS, CDR2 YYEKEE, per germline (reference sequence). Then a second PCR, running about 6 to 11 cycles, was carried out with a sample-barcoded 5' primer and a J-beta primer mix. Each CDR3 protein is one row after TCRdb ran MiXCR on the 5' RACE reads. The data show about 640,000 distinct CDR3 sequences, roughly 53% seen once. Peripheral blood samples of 9 to 10 milliliters were drawn from each donor. This clonotype appeared once.

The sequence was collected from a man in his 60s in good health. V gene TRBV5-5 combines with J gene TRBJ1-2, with 7 bases matching TRBD1. Source material: blood. The CDR3 sequence: CASSRLGEGTEGYTF. CDR3 nucleotides: TGTGCCAGCAGCCGTCTCGGGGAAGGGACAGAAGGCTACACCTTC.